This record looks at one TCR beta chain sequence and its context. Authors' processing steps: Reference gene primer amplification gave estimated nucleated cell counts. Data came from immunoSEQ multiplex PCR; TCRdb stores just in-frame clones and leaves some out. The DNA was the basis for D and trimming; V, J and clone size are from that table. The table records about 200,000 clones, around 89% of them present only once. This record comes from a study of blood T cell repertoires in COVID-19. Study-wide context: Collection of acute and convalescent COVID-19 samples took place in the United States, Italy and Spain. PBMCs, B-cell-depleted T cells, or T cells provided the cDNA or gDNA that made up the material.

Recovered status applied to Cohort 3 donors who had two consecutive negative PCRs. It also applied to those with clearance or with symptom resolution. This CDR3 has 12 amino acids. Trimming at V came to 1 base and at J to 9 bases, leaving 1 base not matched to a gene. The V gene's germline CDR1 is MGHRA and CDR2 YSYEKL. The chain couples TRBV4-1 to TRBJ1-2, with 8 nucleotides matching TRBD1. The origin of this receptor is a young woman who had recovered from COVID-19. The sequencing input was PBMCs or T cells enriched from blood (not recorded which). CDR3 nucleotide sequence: TGCGCCAGCAGCCAAGGGACAGGGAGCTACACCTTC. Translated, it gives CASSQGTGSYTF.